A single sample is the source of the 25 T cell receptor beta chains below, sequenced in a study of cytomegalovirus exposure and HLA in healthy donors. PCR amplification relied on 60 Vbeta primers (plus 13 Jbeta primers). The method was immunoSEQ multiplex PCR; TCRdb's version includes in-frame clones alone and lacks a portion of them. In the table there are about 97,000 clones, less than 90% of which are singletons. Sequenced: PBMCs. The receptors were gathered from a man in his forties in good health and CMV-seronegative.

The chain couples TRBV29-1 to TRBJ1-4, with D maybe TRBD1 (5 bases). CDR1 is SQVTM, CDR2 ANQGSEA, per germline. The V end was cut by 5 bases, the J end by 4 bases, with 11 bases between. The CDR3 has 13 amino acids. The CDR3 protein is CSVSVQVNEKLFF. The DNA of the CDR3 is TGCAGCGTTTCGGTACAGGTTAATGAAAAACTGTTTTTT.

Remarks on this clone: Compared with germline, one end of the junction differs, possibly owing to a read error. V is TRBV7-7 and J is TRBJ2-1, with 8 bases that match TRBD1. The CDR3 has 15 amino acids. CDR1 is SSHAT, CDR2 FNYEAQ, per germline (reference sequence). The CDR3 loop is CASSPDRAAYNEQFF. CDR3 sequence (DNA): TGTGCTAGCAGCCCGGACAGGGCAGCTTACAATGAGCAGTTCTTC.

The chain links TRBV7-2 to TRBJ1-2, with D perhaps TRBD1 (6 bases). Deletions cut 5 bases from V and 0 bases from J, with 16 bases between. Germline CDR1 and CDR2: SGHTA and FQGNSA. The CDR3 runs to 16 residues. The CDR3 loop reads CASSETGQPSNYGYTF. CDR3 coding DNA: TGTGCCAGCAGCGAGACCGGACAGCCTTCTAACTATGGCTACACCTTC.

In this sample, this clone turned up a few times. The V gene is TRBV19, the J gene TRBJ2-5; tentative D call: TRBD1 (6 bases). The last part of the DNA fits TRBJ2-7 better; the J call may be wrong. The CDR3 contains 12 residues. Germline V lookup: CDR1 LNHDA, CDR2 SQIVND (reference sequence). The CDR3 region is CATQTGTYEQYF. The CDR3 nucleotides read TGTGCCACCCAGACAGGCACCTACGAGCAGTACTTC.

The chain employs TRBV7-9 and TRBJ1-4; D gene unclear. Germline CDR1 and CDR2: SEHNR and FQNEAQ (reference sequence). CDR3 length: 17 residues. With 2 bases removed from V and 2 bases from J, the gap between germline ends came to 15 bases. The CDR3 here is CASSLYPRGRTNEKLFF. The CDR3, as DNA: TGTGCCAGCAGCTTATACCCCAGAGGGCGTACTAATGAAAAACTGTTTTTT.

This rearrangement joins TRBV9 to TRBJ2-3; D gene unclear. Between the trimmed V and J ends, which lost 0 bases and 4 bases, there was a span of 9 bases. CDR1 and CDR2 from the germline V gene are SGDLS and YYNGEE. The CDR3 extends over 14 amino acids. The CDR3 reads CASSVDVSADTQYF. CDR3 coding DNA: TGTGCCAGCAGCGTAGACGTGTCGGCAGATACGCAGTATTTT.

This chain connects TRBV7-3 to TRBJ2-3; the match to TRBD2 covers 7 bases. V shed 4 bases and J 4 bases; nucleotides not matched to a gene: 5. CDR3 length equals 14 residues. Germline V lookup: CDR1 SGHTA, CDR2 FQGTGA. Here the CDR3 DNA reads TGTGCCAGCAGCTACGGACTAGTACCAGATACGCAGTATTTT. It is translated as CASSYGLVPDTQYF.

The rearrangement links TRBV19 to TRBJ1-2; D is undetermined. The length of the CDR3 is 14 residues. Trimming removed 4 bases at V and 8 bases at J, with 17 bases between. In germline, CDR1 is LNHDA, CDR2 SQIVND (reference sequence). The CDR3: CASSSGPGGGGYTF. The CDR3 bases are TGTGCCAGTAGTAGCGGACCAGGAGGAGGGGGCTACACCTTC.

The chain recombines TRBV9 with TRBJ2-5; 10 bases agree with TRBD2. The CDR3 runs to 16 residues. V gave up 0 bases and J gave up 4 bases; unmatched junction bases: 6. The germline V gene encodes CDR1 SGDLS and CDR2 YYNGEE. CDR3 bases: TGTGCCAGCAGCGTAGGAGCGGGGGGGCGCCCAGAGACCCAGTACTTC. Translation: CASSVGAGGRPETQYF.

The rearrangement links TRBV4-1 to TRBJ2-7, with D perhaps matching TRBD1 (5 bases). V shed 4 bases and J shed 5 bases, with 18 bases lying between them. Germline V gene lookup returns CDR1 MGHRA and CDR2 YSYEKL. The CDR3 is 15 residues long. CDR3 residues: CASSPPRAATHEQYF. Here the CDR3 DNA reads TGCGCCAGCAGCCCCCCCAGGGCAGCCACCCACGAGCAGTACTTC.

The chain links TRBV7-9 to TRBJ1-1; 10 nucleotides agree with TRBD1. Germline V gene sequence: CDR1 SEHNR, CDR2 FQNEAQ (reference sequence). Losses at the gene ends were 5 bases for V and 1 base for J; bases not matched to a gene: 7. The CDR3 has 16 amino acids. The CDR3 protein is CASSAMTGGGNTEAFF. CDR3 in DNA: TGTGCCAGCAGCGCAATGACAGGGGGCGGGAACACTGAAGCTTTCTTT.

V gene TRBV7-2 combines with J gene TRBJ1-2; no reliable D call. Trimming removed 7 bases from V and 7 bases from J, with 16 bases in between. The germline V gene has CDR1 SGHTA and CDR2 FQGNSA. The CDR3 is made up of 13 amino acids. The chain's CDR3 is CASTTGEGIGYTF. The CDR3 bases are TGTGCCAGCACCACCGGGGAAGGGATTGGCTACACCTTC.

The V call is TRBV11-2, the J call TRBJ2-1; TRBD2 is a possible D gene (5 bases). The CDR3 consists of 15 residues. Trimming shortened V by 4 bases and J by 5 bases, and 15 bases separated the two germline ends. Germline V gene data show CDR1 as SGHAT and CDR2 as FQNNGV. Here the CDR3 DNA reads TGTGCCAGCAGCTGGGAGTGGACGCCCAACAATGAGCAGTTCTTC. Protein: CASSWEWTPNNEQFF.

The V call is TRBV7-2, the J call TRBJ2-1, with TRBD1 identical over 11 bases. Germline loops: CDR1 SGHTA, CDR2 FQGNSA. J gave up 4 bases and V 4 bases, and 9 bases lay outside the gene matches. The CDR3 consists of 17 residues. CDR3 DNA sequence: TGTGCCAGCAGCTCACCGAGGGGACAGGGGGAATACAATGAGCAGTTCTTC. Amino acids: CASSSPRGQGEYNEQFF.

For this clone: The CDR3 carries no conserved terminal phenylalanine or tryptophan, so it likely arises from a read error. Because the CDR3's place on the DNA is in doubt, the DNA is left out and the CDR3 is given as listed by TCRdb. This sequence joins TRBV7-2 and TRBJ2-3; TRBD2, the table's D call, lacks a check against the DNA. Inclusive of both ends, the CDR3 amounts to 13 amino acids. Germline V gene data show CDR1 as SGHTA and CDR2 as FQGNSA. The CDR3 sequence is CASSLNGASGGDV.

The V and J genes are TRBV28 and TRBJ2-2, with D possibly matching TRBD1 (6 bases). Looked up from germline, CDR1 is MDHEN and CDR2 is SYDVKM. V lost 5 bases, J lost 3 bases, and 10 bases lay in between. CDR3 length: 14 residues. CDR3 sequence: CASSPGTHTGELFF. DNA of the CDR3: TGTGCCAGCAGTCCAGGGACACACACCGGGGAGCTGTTTTTT. The complete variable domain, with remaining parts taken from reference TRBV28 and TRBJ2-2, reads DVKVTQSSRYLVKRTGEKVFLECVQDMDHENMFWYRQDPGLGLRLIYFSYDVKMKEKGDIPEGYSVSREKKERFSLILESASTNQTSMYLCASSPGTHTGELFFGEGSRLTVL.

This clone was picked up one time. The V and J genes are TRBV7-9 and TRBJ2-3; tentatively, D is TRBD1 (5 bases). CDR1 is SEHNR and CDR2 is FQNEAQ in the germline V gene (reference sequence). This CDR3 has 17 amino acids. V was trimmed by 0 bases and J by 2 bases, leaving 15 bases between them. CDR3 coding DNA: TGTGCCAGCAGCTTAGCCCCGGACCAGGGATTCACAGATACGCAGTATTTT. Protein sequence: CASSLAPDQGFTDTQYF.

The chain joins TRBV29-1 to TRBJ2-7, with TRBD2 matching 11 bases. Germline CDR1 is SQVTM and CDR2 is ANQGSEA. The CDR3 loop spans 14 amino acids. V lost 4 bases and J lost 9; bases outside the gene matches: 11. The CDR3 DNA is TGCAGCGTTGGTCTAGCGGGGGGAAGCCTCGTGCAGTACTTC. It is translated as CSVGLAGGSLVQYF.

The chain uses TRBV7-2 and TRBJ1-5; 8 bases map to TRBD1. V gave up 5 bases and J gave up 3 bases; unmatched junction bases: 9. The CDR3 length is 16 residues. Germline loops: CDR1 SGHTA, CDR2 FQGNSA. This CDR3 reads CASSPGQGPINQPQHF. The CDR3, as DNA: TGTGCCAGCAGCCCCGGACAGGGACCGATCAATCAGCCCCAGCATTTT.

The CDR3 DNA reads TGTGCCAGTAGTATTGAAGACAGGGTGTACGGCTACACCTTC. Its translation is CASSIEDRVYGYTF. The V and J genes are TRBV19 and TRBJ1-2; 7 nucleotides align to TRBD1. V shed 3 bases, J shed 8 bases, and the junction held 9 bases outside the gene matches. This CDR3 spans 14 amino acids. The germline CDR1 and CDR2 sequences are LNHDA and SQIVND (reference sequence).

The chain joins TRBV4-1 to TRBJ1-5; D is possibly TRBD1 (5 bases). CDR3 size: 15 residues. The germline V gene has CDR1 MGHRA and CDR2 YSYEKL. The V and J ends lost 4 bases and 0 bases respectively, with 10 bases between them. The CDR3 loop reads CASSPRVYSNQPQHF. In DNA, the CDR3 is TGCGCCAGCAGCCCCAGGGTTTATAGCAATCAGCCCCAGCATTTT.

This sequence joins TRBV27 and TRBJ1-1; TRBD1 matches 9 bases. The V gene end was trimmed by 5 bases and the J gene end by 13 bases; junction bases not matched to a gene: 11. The CDR3 has 13 amino acids. Looked up from germline, CDR1 is MNHEY and CDR2 is SMNVEV (reference sequence). CDR3 bases: TGTGCCAGCAGTGAACTCCGGGACAGGGTTGTTTTCTTT. It codes for CASSELRDRVVFF.

The chain recombines TRBV9 with TRBJ2-5, with TRBD1 matching over 7 bases. The germline V gene has CDR1 SGDLS and CDR2 YYNGEE. This CDR3 is 14 amino acids long. V was clipped by 3 bases and J by 3 bases; unmatched bases: 5. As DNA, the CDR3 is TGTGCCAGCAGCGCCGACAGGGTAAAAGAGACCCAGTACTTC. It yields the protein CASSADRVKETQYF. Based on the CDR3 plus reference TRBV9 and TRBJ2-5, the full variable domain is DSGVTQTPKHLITATGQRVTLRCSPRSGDLSVYWYQQSLDQGLQFLIQYYNGEERAKGNILERFSAQQFPDLHSELNLSSLELGDSALYFCASSADRVKETQYFGPGTRLLVL.

The genes are TRBV13 and TRBJ2-1; 7 positions agree with TRBD1. Germline values: CDR1 PRHDT, CDR2 FYEKMQ (reference sequence). After removal of 4 bases from V and 5 bases from J, the junction contained 2 bases not matched to a gene. The CDR3 runs 13 residues. CDR3 region: CASSSGQDNEQFF. The CDR3 DNA reads as TGTGCCAGCAGCTCCGGACAGGACAATGAGCAGTTCTTC.

The chain carries TRBV9 and TRBJ2-5; 13 nucleotides agree with TRBD2. CDR3 length: 16 residues. With 3 bases clipped from V and 4 bases from J, the junction kept 6 bases outside the gene matches. CDR1 and CDR2 from the germline V gene are SGDLS and YYNGEE. The CDR3 region is CASSDPGTSGAETQYF. DNA for the CDR3: TGTGCCAGCAGCGATCCCGGGACTAGCGGGGCAGAGACCCAGTACTTC.